The T cell receptor (beta chain) under discussion was sequenced for a study of T cells in Graves' hyperthyroidism and ophthalmopathy. Losses at the gene ends were 3 bases for V and 0 bases for J; bases not matched to a gene: 7. Germline values: CDR1 SGHAT, CDR2 FQNNGV. The CDR3 sequence is 18 residues long. This clonotype was observed many times. TCR beta CDR3 regions were amplified from RNA. The HTBI primer set was used in a first-round RT-PCR of the TCR CDR3. TCRdb re-analysed the multiplex PCR reads in MiXCR, keeping a single row per CDR3 protein. This table has 340,000 or so distinct CDR3 sequences, 18% appearing once.

The sequenced sample consisted of blood. This TCR came from a woman aged 50 to 60 with Graves' hyperthyroidism. V is TRBV11-2 and J is TRBJ1-6; 8 nucleotides match TRBD1. The CDR3 here is CASSLGVRGLSYNSPLHF. As DNA, the CDR3 is TGTGCCAGCAGCTTGGGGGTCAGGGGGCTCTCCTATAATTCACCCCTCCACTTT.